This T cell receptor (beta chain) was observed in a study of blood T cell repertoires in COVID-19. At the level of the study: Samples came from the United States, Italy and Spain, spanning acute and convalescent COVID-19. In each case, the material was cDNA or gDNA derived from T cells, B-cell-depleted T cells, or PBMCs.

The germline CDR1 and CDR2 sequences are MNHNY and SVGAGI (reference sequence). Trimming stripped 11 bases from V and 3 bases from J, with 10 bases between. This CDR3 region has 12 residues. TCRdb's copy holds only in-frame clones and misses some; the assay was immunoSEQ multiplex PCR. Here the sample spans tens of thousands of clones, 89% being singletons. The chain joins TRBV6-6 to TRBJ1-4, with no clear D. What was sequenced was peripheral blood. The sequence was obtained from a man in his fifties or sixties with active COVID-19. The CDR3 coding sequence is TGTGCCGGAGGACGAGCTAATGAAAAACTGTTTTTT. Translated, it gives CAGGRANEKLFF.